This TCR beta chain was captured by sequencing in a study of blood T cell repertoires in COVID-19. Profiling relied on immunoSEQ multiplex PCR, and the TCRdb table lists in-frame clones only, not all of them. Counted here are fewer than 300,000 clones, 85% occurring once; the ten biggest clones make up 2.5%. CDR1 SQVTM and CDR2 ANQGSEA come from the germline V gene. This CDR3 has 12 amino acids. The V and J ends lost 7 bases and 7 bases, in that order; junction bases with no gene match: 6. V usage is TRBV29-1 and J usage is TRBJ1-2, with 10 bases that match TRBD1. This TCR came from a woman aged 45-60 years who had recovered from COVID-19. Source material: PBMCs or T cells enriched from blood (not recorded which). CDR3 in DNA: TGCAGCGCCCTGGGGACAGGGGCTGGCTACACCTTC. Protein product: CSALGTGAGYTF.